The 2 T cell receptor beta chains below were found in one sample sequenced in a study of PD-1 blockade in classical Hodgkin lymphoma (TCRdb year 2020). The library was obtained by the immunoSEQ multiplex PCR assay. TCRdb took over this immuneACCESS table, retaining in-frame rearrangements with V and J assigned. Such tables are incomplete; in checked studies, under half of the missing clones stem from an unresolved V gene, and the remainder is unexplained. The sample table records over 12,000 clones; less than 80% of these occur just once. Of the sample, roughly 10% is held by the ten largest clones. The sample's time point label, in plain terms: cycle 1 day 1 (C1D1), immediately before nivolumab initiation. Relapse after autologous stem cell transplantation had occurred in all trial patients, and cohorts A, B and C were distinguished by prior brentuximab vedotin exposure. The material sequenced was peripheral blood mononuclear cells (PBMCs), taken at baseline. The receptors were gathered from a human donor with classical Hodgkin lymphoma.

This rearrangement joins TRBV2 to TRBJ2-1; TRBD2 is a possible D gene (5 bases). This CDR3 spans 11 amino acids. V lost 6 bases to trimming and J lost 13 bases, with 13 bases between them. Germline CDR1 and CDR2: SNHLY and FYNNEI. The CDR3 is CASRASLSQFF. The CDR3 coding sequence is TGTGCCAGCAGGGCTAGCCTCTCACAGTTCTTC.

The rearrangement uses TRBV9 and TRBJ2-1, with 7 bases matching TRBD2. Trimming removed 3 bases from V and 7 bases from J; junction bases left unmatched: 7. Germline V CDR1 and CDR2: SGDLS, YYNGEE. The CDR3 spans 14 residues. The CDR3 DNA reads TGTGCCAGCAGCGACGGGCTCGGGGGGAATGAGCAGTTCTTC. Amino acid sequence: CASSDGLGGNEQFF. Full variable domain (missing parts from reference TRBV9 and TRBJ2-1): DSGVTQTPKHLITATGQRVTLRCSPRSGDLSVYWYQQSLDQGLQFLIQYYNGEERAKGNILERFSAQQFPDLHSELNLSSLELGDSALYFCASSDGLGGNEQFFGPGTRLTVL.